Listed here are 26 T cell receptor beta chains from one sample, sequenced in a study of blood T cell repertoires in COVID-19. Clones were read by immunoSEQ multiplex PCR, and TCRdb kept only the in-frame ones, dropping some. The sample carries approximately 230,000 clones, 70% to 90% recorded once. The specimen was peripheral blood. These receptors came from a man younger than 30 with active or convalescent COVID-19.

A few counts support this clone. The CDR3 DNA is TGTGCCAGCAGTTACGGTTTGGGGGCAGCTGGAAACACCATATATTTT. Translated, it gives CASSYGLGAAGNTIYF. V gene TRBV6-5 combines with J gene TRBJ1-3, with D perhaps matching TRBD1 (6 bases). This CDR3 spans 16 amino acids. The V end lost 2 bases, the J end lost 2 bases, and 13 bases lay between the germline ends. CDR1 is MNHEY, CDR2 SVGAGI, per germline.

This sequence joins TRBV9 and TRBJ1-2, with D tentatively TRBD1 (6 bases). V dropped 4 bases and J dropped 5 bases, with 21 bases sitting between them. The CDR3 loop spans 16 amino acids. Germline values: CDR1 SGDLS, CDR2 YYNGEE. The CDR3 reads CASSPTGQGRDYGYTF. The CDR3 region has the DNA TGTGCCAGCAGCCCAACAGGGCAGGGGAGGGATTATGGCTACACCTTC.

The genes are TRBV4-1 and TRBJ2-5; 7 bases agree with TRBD2. The CDR3 sequence is 16 residues long. V was clipped by 1 base and J by 1 base; unmatched bases: 6. Germline loops: CDR1 MGHRA, CDR2 YSYEKL. The CDR3: CASSQVSGGLQETQYF. Written as DNA, the CDR3 is TGCGCCAGCAGCCAAGTTTCGGGAGGCCTCCAAGAGACCCAGTACTTC.

This clone was observed a few times. J is TRBJ2-2 and V is TRBV5-1; D is undetermined. This CDR3 is 13 amino acids long. Trimming shortened V by 4 bases and J by 4 bases, and 8 bases separated the two germline ends. Germline loops: CDR1 SGHRS, CDR2 YFSETQ. CDR3: CASSLVVTGELFF. CDR3 DNA: TGCGCCAGCAGCCTGGTCGTCACCGGGGAGCTGTTTTTT.

A single count supports this clone. This chain connects TRBV19 to TRBJ2-7; a weak D match, TRBD2 (5 bases). Germline CDR1 is LNHDA and CDR2 is SQIVND (reference sequence). The CDR3 has 14 residues. V was pared by 5 bases and J by 7 bases, with 18 bases between. In nucleotides, the CDR3 is TGTGCCAGTAGTGACGGGCCTTATAGCGCGGAGCAGTACTTC. Translation gives CASSDGPYSAEQYF.

This chain uses TRBV7-9 with TRBJ1-3; D not certain. The CDR3 runs to 15 residues. Germline V lookup: CDR1 SEHNR, CDR2 FQNEAQ (reference sequence). The ends were cut back, 7 bases at V and 4 bases at J, with 17 bases in the middle. The CDR3 nucleotides read TGTGCCAGCACCCCAGCGGGCTCGCGGGGAAACACCATATATTTT. This translates into CASTPAGSRGNTIYF.

This rearrangement joins TRBV15 to TRBJ1-5; D ambiguous. The germline V gene has CDR1 LNHNV and CDR2 YYDKDF (reference sequence). CDR3 size: 14 residues. Trimming pared 2 bases from V and 1 base from J, leaving 6 bases between. CDR3 DNA sequence: TGTGCCACCAGCAGACTAGGAAGCAATCAGCCCCAGCATTTT. It specifies CATSRLGSNQPQHF.

This chain links TRBV28 with TRBJ1-3, with D perhaps matching TRBD1 (6 bases). Germline V gene lookup returns CDR1 MDHEN and CDR2 SYDVKM. Trimming stripped 4 bases from V and 0 bases from J, with 10 bases between. CDR3 length: 15 amino acids. CDR3: CASSSEDSSGNTIYF. CDR3 DNA: TGTGCCAGCAGTTCAGAGGACAGCTCTGGAAACACCATATATTTT.

This clone was picked up one time. The CDR3 bases are TGTGCCAGCAGCCCGTTTAGGGGGGAAGCTTTCTTT. Amino acid sequence: CASSPFRGEAFF. The chain uses TRBV5-6 and TRBJ1-1; D perhaps matches TRBD1 (6 bases). V shed 4 bases and J shed 8 bases, with 12 bases lying between them. This CDR3 region has 12 residues. Germline loops: CDR1 SGHDT, CDR2 YYEEEE.

V usage is TRBV7-2 and J usage is TRBJ1-2; TRBD1 agrees at 9 bases. The CDR3 is 17 residues long. In germline, CDR1 is SGHTA, CDR2 FQGNSA. V lost 7 bases and J lost 7; bases outside the gene matches: 19. For the CDR3, the DNA is TGTGCCAGCACCGAACGCCTTGACAGGGGGAGGCTTCGTGGCTACACCTTC. This gives the protein CASTERLDRGRLRGYTF.

Only a few counts were recorded for this clone. The chain is built from TRBV27 and TRBJ2-7, with 8 bases lining up with TRBD1. The CDR3 length is 13 residues. CDR1 is MNHEY and CDR2 is SMNVEV in the germline V gene (reference sequence). The V segment lost 6 bases and the J segment 4 bases; nucleotides outside the gene matches: 5. The DNA for the CDR3 is TGTGCCAGCAGACGGGACAGGCCTTACGAGCAGTACTTC. It translates to CASRRDRPYEQYF.

This rearrangement joins TRBV7-2 to TRBJ2-7; D is uncertain. The germline CDR1 and CDR2 sequences are SGHTA and FQGNSA. V shed 1 base and J shed 2 bases, with 12 bases lying between them. CDR3 length: 15 amino acids. The CDR3 DNA is TGTGCCAGCAGCTTAGGTACGTACGGAGCCTACGAGCAGTACTTC. Its protein is CASSLGTYGAYEQYF. The variable domain in full, completed from reference TRBV7-2 and TRBJ2-7, reads GAGVSQSPSNKVTEKGKDVELRCDPISGHTALYWYRQSLGQGLEFLIYFQGNSAPDKSGLPSDRFSAERTGGSVSTLTIQRTQQEDSAVYLCASSLGTYGAYEQYFGPGTRLTVT.

The sample holds a few counts of this clone. The V and J genes are TRBV30 and TRBJ1-1; no clear D gene. From germline, CDR1 is GTSNPN and CDR2 SVGIG (reference sequence). This CDR3 comprises 14 residues. Deletions cut 3 bases from V and 3 bases from J, with 14 bases between. This CDR3 reads CAWSASGSYTEAFF. CDR3 DNA: TGTGCCTGGAGCGCTTCAGGATCCTACACTGAAGCTTTCTTT.

V gene TRBV21-1 combines with J gene TRBJ2-7; the D segment call TRBD2 is taken from the table without a DNA check. TRBV21-1 is an annotated pseudogene. This CDR3 contains 13 residues. CDR3 sequence reads: CAARRADGYEQYF. The CDR3, as DNA: TGTGCCGCGAGGCGAGCGGACGGTTACGAGCAGTACTTC.

The chain employs TRBV10-2 and TRBJ2-2; D is ambiguous. The CDR3 is 14 amino acids. Germline V gene lookup returns CDR1 WSHSY and CDR2 SAAADI. The V end was cut by 7 bases, the J end by 2 bases, with 11 bases between. The CDR3 DNA follows: TGCGCCAGCATACGGCCTAGAAACACCGGGGAGCTGTTTTTT. This translates into CASIRPRNTGELFF.

J is TRBJ1-1 and V is TRBV7-3; no firm D call. This CDR3 comprises 13 residues. Germline CDR1 and CDR2: SGHTA and FQGTGA. V gave up 5 bases and J gave up 5 bases, with 12 bases separating them. CDR3 sequence reads: CASSPTGRTEAFF. CDR3 coding DNA: TGTGCCAGCAGCCCTACGGGTCGGACTGAAGCTTTCTTT.

A note on this clone: Other DNA variants within this sample encode the same CDR3. The rearrangement uses TRBV5-1 and TRBJ1-4, with a possible D match to TRBD1 (5 bases). Per germline, CDR1 SGHRS and CDR2 YFSETQ. V was cut by 4 bases and J by 5 bases, with 12 bases left in between. The CDR3 contains 14 residues. CDR3 region: CASSRGSRNEKLFF. The CDR3 DNA reads TGCGCCAGCAGCAGGGGTTCGAGAAATGAAAAACTGTTTTTT.

This chain uses TRBV6-6 with TRBJ1-1, with 7 nucleotides matching TRBD1. After removal of 2 bases from V and 2 bases from J, the junction contained 8 bases not matched to a gene. CDR1 MNHNY and CDR2 SVGAGI come from the germline V gene (reference sequence). The CDR3 has 16 amino acids. CDR3 DNA sequence: TGTGCCAGCAGTTACCCACCCGGGACAGTCAACACTGAAGCTTTCTTT. It encodes CASSYPPGTVNTEAFF.

The chain recombines TRBV19 with TRBJ2-1, with a possible D match to TRBD1 (5 bases). Germline V gene sequence: CDR1 LNHDA, CDR2 SQIVND (reference sequence). The CDR3 has 15 residues. V was shortened by 5 bases and J by 2 bases, with 13 bases between the two germline ends. The CDR3 here is CASSPLVGPYNEQFF. DNA for the CDR3: TGTGCCAGTAGTCCCCTTGTGGGGCCCTACAATGAGCAGTTCTTC.

The chain links TRBV5-4 to TRBJ1-2, with D hard to call. V lost 4 bases, J lost 4 bases, and 17 bases lay in between. This CDR3 spans 15 amino acids. The germline gives CDR1 SGHNT, CDR2 YYREEE (reference sequence). The CDR3 nucleotides read TGTGCCAGCAGCCGGTGGACGGGAATGAGCTATGGCTACACCTTC. Encoded protein: CASSRWTGMSYGYTF.

The rearrangement joins TRBV5-6 to TRBJ2-1, with 9 bases that match TRBD2. The length of the CDR3 is 17 residues. After removal of 4 bases from V and 7 bases from J, the junction contained 15 bases not matched to a gene. Germline lookup yields CDR1 SGHDT and CDR2 YYEEEE. CDR3 protein: CASSLGTSPLIRNEQFF. CDR3 sequence (DNA): TGTGCCAGCAGCCTCGGGACTAGCCCCCTGATCCGGAATGAGCAGTTCTTC. Looking up the rest from reference TRBV5-6 and TRBJ2-1 gives the full variable domain: DAGVTQSPTHLIKTRGQQVTLRCSPKSGHDTVSWYQQALGQGPQFIFQYYEEEERQRGNFPDRFSGHQFPNYSSELNVNALLLGDSALYLCASSLGTSPLIRNEQFFGPGTRLTVL.

The chain is built from TRBV2 and TRBJ1-2; 9 bases align to TRBD1. Losses at the gene ends were 6 bases for V and 4 bases for J; bases not matched to a gene: 6. Germline V lookup: CDR1 SNHLY, CDR2 FYNNEI. This CDR3 comprises 14 residues. CDR3 DNA sequence: TGTGCCAGCAGGATAACAGGGGGCATCTATGGCTACACCTTC. The encoded protein is CASRITGGIYGYTF. The variable domain in full, with the rest retrieved from reference TRBV2 and TRBJ1-2, is EPEVTQTPSHQVTQMGQEVILRCVPISNHLYFYWYRQILGQKVEFLVSFYNNEISEKSEIFDDQFSVERPDGSNFTLKIRSTKLEDSAMYFCASRITGGIYGYTFGSGTRLTVV.

The rearrangement joins TRBV5-5 to TRBJ2-7; D is uncertain. The germline V gene has CDR1 SGHKS and CDR2 YYEKEE (reference sequence). Trimming left V 4 bases short and J 2 bases short, with 4 bases between. This CDR3 spans 11 amino acids. The CDR3 DNA reads as TGTGCCAGCAGCCCGGCCTACGAGCAGTACTTC. It is translated as CASSPAYEQYF.

The chain is built from TRBV30 and TRBJ1-5, with D possibly TRBD1 on 6 matching bases. V was shortened by 5 bases and J by 5 bases, with 13 bases between the two germline ends. This CDR3 is built from 13 residues. Per the germline V gene, CDR1 is GTSNPN and CDR2 is SVGIG (reference sequence). The CDR3 DNA follows: TGTGCCTGGTCGTCGGCAGGGGATCAGCCCCAGCATTTT. It codes for CAWSSAGDQPQHF.

CDR3: CASSRSRENYGYTF. The DNA of the CDR3 is TGTGCCAGCAGCCGTTCCAGGGAAAACTATGGCTACACCTTC. The rearrangement uses TRBV16 and TRBJ1-2, with D possibly being TRBD1 (5 bases). V lost 4 bases, J lost 2 bases, and 11 bases lay in between. Germline loops: CDR1 KGHSY, CDR2 FQNENV. The CDR3 consists of 14 residues.

The rearrangement joins TRBV27 to TRBJ2-7, with 8 positions matching TRBD1. Germline-derived CDR1 and CDR2 are MNHEY and SMNVEV (reference sequence). J was trimmed by 6 bases and V by 5 bases; bases with no gene match: 15. The CDR3 spans 16 residues. Here the CDR3 reads CASSQFEGQGTGEQYF. CDR3 DNA sequence: TGTGCCAGCAGTCAGTTTGAAGGACAGGGTACCGGCGAGCAGTACTTC.